The 20 T cell receptor beta chains reported below all come from one sample, sequenced in a study of identical twins. TCRdb redid the calling of the 5' RACE reads with MiXCR, one entry per CDR3 protein. The sample shows just under 650,000 distinct CDR3 sequences, just over 7% of them seen only once. These records were also assigned to another study, of yellow fever vaccine responses in identical twins.

Sample: PBMCs. Every receptor here comes from a woman between 18 and 29 years old in good health.

In this sample, this clonotype turned up many times. The V call is TRBV6-5, the J call TRBJ1-4; maybe TRBD1 (6 bases). Trimming removed 0 bases from V and 4 bases from J, with 15 bases in between. CDR3 length: 17 residues. From germline, CDR1 is MNHEY and CDR2 SVGAGI. The CDR3 DNA reads as TGTGCCAGCAGTTACTCGACGGCGTCAGGGGTTAATGAAAAACTGTTTTTT. Its protein is CASSYSTASGVNEKLFF.

The rearrangement uses TRBV10-3 and TRBJ2-5; possible D gene TRBD1, 6 bases. CDR1 is ENHRY and CDR2 is SYGVKD in the germline V gene. This CDR3 has 13 amino acids. Trimming removed 5 bases from V and 2 bases from J, with 9 bases in between. CDR3 sequence reads: CAISNTGQETQYF. For the CDR3, the DNA is TGTGCCATCAGTAACACAGGGCAAGAGACCCAGTACTTC.

The J gene is TRBJ2-1, the V gene TRBV7-2, with unresolved D. This CDR3 has 12 residues. Germline V CDR1 and CDR2: SGHTA, FQGNSA. Deletions cut 5 bases from V and 7 bases from J, with 9 bases between. DNA for the CDR3: TGTGCCAGCAGCCGAAAACGGAATGAGCAGTTCTTC. It codes for CASSRKRNEQFF.

At least ten counts were recorded for this clonotype. The chain couples TRBV5-5 to TRBJ1-1, with D perhaps TRBD1 (5 bases). The CDR3 covers 12 residues. Germline V gene lookup returns CDR1 SGHKS and CDR2 YYEKEE (reference sequence). V lost 6 bases and J lost 7, with 13 bases in between. Here the CDR3 DNA reads TGTGCCAGCAAGGCAGGGTTAGGTGAAGCTTTCTTT. It is translated as CASKAGLGEAFF.

The chain links TRBV2 to TRBJ2-1, with 13 bases lining up with TRBD2. V shed 4 bases, J shed 7 bases, and the junction held 10 bases outside the gene matches. CDR1 SNHLY and CDR2 FYNNEI come from the germline V gene. The CDR3 is 17 residues long. The CDR3: CASSGGLAGVNGNEQFF. The DNA for the CDR3 is TGTGCCAGCAGTGGAGGACTAGCGGGAGTAAATGGGAATGAGCAGTTCTTC.

This clonotype was seen repeatedly, ten times or more. The J gene is TRBJ2-1, the V gene TRBV12-3 or TRBV12-4; D is undetermined. The CDR3 runs 13 residues. The V end was cut by 3 bases, the J end by 5 bases, with 8 bases between. DNA for the CDR3: TGTGCCAGCAGTTTCGGGCTCGACAATGAGCAGTTCTTC. This sequence encodes CASSFGLDNEQFF.

This clonotype was seen more than once but under ten times. The CDR3 bases are TGCAGTGTGGCCATTCTGGATACGCAGTATTTT. It yields the protein CSVAILDTQYF. The chain links TRBV20-1 to TRBJ2-3, with D uncertain. The germline V and J ends were trimmed by 7 bases and 6 bases, with 11 bases remaining between them. The CDR3 extends over 11 amino acids. Per the germline V gene, CDR1 is DFQATT and CDR2 is SNEGSKA (reference sequence).

This chain uses TRBV9 with TRBJ1-1, with D possibly matching TRBD1 (6 bases). The CDR3 runs 15 residues. V was trimmed by 0 bases and J by 7 bases, leaving 16 bases between them. Looked up from germline, CDR1 is SGDLS and CDR2 is YYNGEE. This CDR3 is CASSVAGHREGEAFF. The CDR3 DNA reads TGTGCCAGCAGCGTAGCGGGGCACAGGGAGGGTGAAGCTTTCTTT. The complete variable domain, with remaining parts taken from reference TRBV9 and TRBJ1-1, reads DSGVTQTPKHLITATGQRVTLRCSPRSGDLSVYWYQQSLDQGLQFLIQYYNGEERAKGNILERFSAQQFPDLHSELNLSSLELGDSALYFCASSVAGHREGEAFFGQGTRLTVV.

This clonotype occurred a few times. The chain combines TRBV12-3 or TRBV12-4 with TRBJ1-1, with D maybe TRBD1 (5 bases). V lost 4 bases to trimming and J lost 2 bases, with 14 bases between them. The CDR3 is 15 amino acids. The DNA of the CDR3 is TGTGCCAGCAGTTCGCAGGGTGGGGGTAACACTGAAGCTTTCTTT. Protein product: CASSSQGGGNTEAFF.

Ten or more counts support this clonotype. The CDR3 sequence: CASSLELAGVGEQFF. The CDR3 region has the DNA TGTGCCAGCAGCTTGGAACTAGCGGGGGTGGGTGAGCAGTTCTTC. The V gene is TRBV5-5, the J gene TRBJ2-1; 11 bases are a match to TRBD2. The CDR3 totals 15 residues. The trim removed 0 bases at V and 9 bases at J, leaving 5 bases unmatched. Looked up from germline, CDR1 is SGHKS and CDR2 is YYEKEE (reference sequence). The full variable domain, rest sourced from reference TRBV5-5 and TRBJ2-1, is DAGVTQSPTHLIKTRGQQVTLRCSPISGHKSVSWYQQVLGQGPQFIFQYYEKEERGRGNFPDRFSARQFPNYSSELNVNALLLGDSALYLCASSLELAGVGEQFFGPGTRLTVL.

This clonotype was seen many times. This sequence joins TRBV5-1 and TRBJ2-3, with a weak D call TRBD1 (6 bases). CDR3 size: 14 residues. The germline V gene has CDR1 SGHRS and CDR2 YFSETQ. With 4 bases removed from V and 3 bases from J, the gap between germline ends came to 12 bases. DNA of the CDR3: TGCGCCAGCAGCGCGTACAGGGAAACAGATACGCAGTATTTT. Its translation is CASSAYRETDTQYF.

This sequence joins TRBV15 and TRBJ2-3; TRBD2 might be the D (6 bases). The germline V and J ends were trimmed by 5 bases and 0 bases, with 12 bases remaining between them. The CDR3 contains 15 residues. CDR1 is LNHNV and CDR2 is YYDKDF in the germline V gene (reference sequence). CDR3 nucleotide sequence: TGTGCCACCAGCCTCGGAGGGGTTAGCACAGATACGCAGTATTTT. This gives the protein CATSLGGVSTDTQYF. The entire variable domain, with the rest obtained from reference TRBV15 and TRBJ2-3, is as follows: DAMVIQNPRYQVTQFGKPVTLSCSQTLNHNVMYWYQQKSSQAPKLLFHYYDKDFNNEADTPDNFQSRRPNTSFCFLDIRSPGLGDTAMYLCATSLGGVSTDTQYFGPGTRLTVL.

This clonotype has only a few counts. V gene TRBV27 combines with J gene TRBJ2-1; 10 nucleotides match TRBD2. This CDR3 is 15 amino acids long. CDR1 MNHEY and CDR2 SMNVEV come from the germline V gene (reference sequence). V lost 3 bases to trimming and J lost 8 bases; unmatched junction nucleotides: 7. The CDR3 DNA sequence: TGTGCCAGCAGTTTGCGTACTAGCGGGATCGATGAGCAGTTCTTC. It codes for CASSLRTSGIDEQFF.

In its sample, this clonotype was seen many times. The V gene is TRBV10-3, the J gene TRBJ2-3, with D unclear. CDR1 and CDR2 from the germline V gene are ENHRY and SYGVKD. The CDR3 totals 14 residues. Trimming took 2 bases from V and 0 from J, leaving 6 bases between them. This CDR3 reads CAISEIGSTDTQYF. CDR3 nucleotide sequence: TGTGCCATCAGTGAGATAGGGAGCACAGATACGCAGTATTTT.

This rearrangement joins TRBV29-1 to TRBJ1-2; 9 nucleotides line up with TRBD1. The CDR3 runs 14 residues. J was trimmed by 4 bases and V by 4 bases; bases with no gene match: 7. The germline CDR1 and CDR2 sequences are SQVTM and ANQGSEA. CDR3 sequence: CSVAGTGHSYGYTF. The CDR3 bases are TGCAGCGTTGCCGGGACAGGGCATTCCTATGGCTACACCTTC. Full variable domain (remainder filled in from reference TRBV29-1 and TRBJ1-2): SAVISQKPSRDICQRGTSLTIQCQVDSQVTMMFWYRQQPGQSLTLIATANQGSEATYESGFVIDKFPISRPNLTFSTLTVSNMSPEDSSIYLCSVAGTGHSYGYTFGSGTRLTVV.

This clonotype appeared many times. The chain links TRBV2 to TRBJ1-2; 8 nucleotides line up with TRBD1. Germline V gene sequence: CDR1 SNHLY, CDR2 FYNNEI. This CDR3 has 11 amino acids. After removal of 9 bases from V and 4 bases from J, the junction contained 1 base not matched to a gene. This CDR3 reads CASTGGYGYTF. The DNA for the CDR3 is TGTGCCAGTACAGGGGGCTATGGCTACACCTTC.

The V call is TRBV19, the J call TRBJ2-2; 13 bases agree with TRBD2. V lost 6 bases, J lost 6 bases, and 7 bases stayed unmatched. The germline CDR1 and CDR2 sequences are LNHDA and SQIVND (reference sequence). The CDR3 consists of 16 residues. CDR3 nucleotide sequence: TGTGCCAGTAGACGGACTAGCGGGAGCCTGCCCGGGGAGCTGTTTTTT. This gives the protein CASRRTSGSLPGELFF. Full variable domain (remainder filled in from reference TRBV19 and TRBJ2-2): DGGITQSPKYLFRKEGQNVTLSCEQNLNHDAMYWYRQDPGQGLRLIYYSQIVNDFQKGDIAEGYSVSREKKESFPLTVTSAQKNPTAFYLCASRRTSGSLPGELFFGEGSRLTVL.

The chain couples TRBV20-1 to TRBJ2-7; 13 bases are a match to TRBD2. This CDR3 region has 16 residues. CDR1 is DFQATT and CDR2 is SNEGSKA in the germline V gene (reference sequence). Trimming at V came to 3 bases and at J to 9 bases, leaving 14 bases not matched to a gene. The CDR3 bases are TGCAGTGCTAGCAACCGGGCGGGACTAGCGGGGTTCCGGCAGTACGTC. It is translated as CSASNRAGLAGFRQYV.

CDR3 DNA: TGTGCCAGCAGCTTAGTTCGGGGGACCTTCTACAATGAGCAGTTCTTC. Its protein is CASSLVRGTFYNEQFF. This chain uses TRBV7-9 with TRBJ2-1; maybe TRBD2 (6 bases). Trimming stripped 1 base from V and 3 bases from J, with 13 bases between. CDR1 and CDR2 from the germline V gene are SEHNR and FQNEAQ (reference sequence). This CDR3 spans 16 amino acids.

The CDR3 DNA sequence: TGTGCCAGCAGTCGAGGGGTGGCGGCTGAAGCTTTCTTT. Amino acid sequence: CASSRGVAAEAFF. The chain carries TRBV25-1 and TRBJ1-1; tentative D call: TRBD1 (5 bases). CDR1 and CDR2 from the germline V gene are MGHDK and SYGVNS. This CDR3 contains 13 residues. Trimming stripped 5 bases from V and 6 bases from J, with 13 bases between.